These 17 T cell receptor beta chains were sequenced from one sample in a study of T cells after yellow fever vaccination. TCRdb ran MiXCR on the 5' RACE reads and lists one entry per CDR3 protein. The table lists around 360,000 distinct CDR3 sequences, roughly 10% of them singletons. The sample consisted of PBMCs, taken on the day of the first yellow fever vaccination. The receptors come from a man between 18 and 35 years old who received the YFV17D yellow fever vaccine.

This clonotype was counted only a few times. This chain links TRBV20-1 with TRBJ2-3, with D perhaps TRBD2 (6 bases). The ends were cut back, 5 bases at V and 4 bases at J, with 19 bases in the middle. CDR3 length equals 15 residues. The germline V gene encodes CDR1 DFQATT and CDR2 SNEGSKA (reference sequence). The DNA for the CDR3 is TGCAGTGCTGCCCGTCCTAGCGCTGGATCAGATACGCAGTATTTT. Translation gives CSAARPSAGSDTQYF.

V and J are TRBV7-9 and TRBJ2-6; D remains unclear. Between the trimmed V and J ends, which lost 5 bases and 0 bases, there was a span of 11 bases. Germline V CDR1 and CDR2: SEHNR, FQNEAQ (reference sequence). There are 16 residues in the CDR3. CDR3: CASSPQASSGANVLTF. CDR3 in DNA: TGTGCCAGCAGCCCGCAGGCGAGCTCTGGGGCCAACGTCCTGACTTTC. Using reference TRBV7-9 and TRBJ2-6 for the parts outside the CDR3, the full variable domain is DTGVSQNPRHKITKRGQNVTFRCDPISEHNRLYWYRQTLGQGPEFLTYFQNEAQLEKSRLLSDRFSAERPKGSFSTLEIQRTEQGDSAMYLCASSPQASSGANVLTFGAGSRLTVL.

The DNA of the CDR3 is TGTGCCAGCAGCTTAGGGGGGGTCCTCGGCTATGGCTACACCTTC. Its translation: CASSLGGVLGYGYTF. This sequence joins TRBV7-9 and TRBJ1-2, with D possibly matching TRBD1 (5 bases). The V gene lost 1 base and the J gene lost 4 bases, with 13 bases spanning the gap. The CDR3 is made up of 15 amino acids. From germline, CDR1 is SEHNR and CDR2 FQNEAQ (reference sequence).

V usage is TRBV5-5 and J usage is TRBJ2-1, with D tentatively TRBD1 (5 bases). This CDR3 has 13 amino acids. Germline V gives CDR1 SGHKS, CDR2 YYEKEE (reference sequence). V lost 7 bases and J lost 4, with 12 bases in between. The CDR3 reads CASLRDSYNEQFF. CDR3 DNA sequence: TGTGCCAGCCTGCGCGACAGTTACAATGAGCAGTTCTTC. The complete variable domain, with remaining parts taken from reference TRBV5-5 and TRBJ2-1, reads DAGVTQSPTHLIKTRGQQVTLRCSPISGHKSVSWYQQVLGQGPQFIFQYYEKEERGRGNFPDRFSARQFPNYSSELNVNALLLGDSALYLCASLRDSYNEQFFGPGTRLTVL.

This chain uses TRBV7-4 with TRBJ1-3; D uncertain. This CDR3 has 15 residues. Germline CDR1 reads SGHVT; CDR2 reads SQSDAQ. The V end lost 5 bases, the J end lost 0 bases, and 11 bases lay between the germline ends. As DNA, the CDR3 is TGTGCCAGCAGCCCGACATGCACCTCTGGAAACACCATATATTTT. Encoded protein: CASSPTCTSGNTIYF.

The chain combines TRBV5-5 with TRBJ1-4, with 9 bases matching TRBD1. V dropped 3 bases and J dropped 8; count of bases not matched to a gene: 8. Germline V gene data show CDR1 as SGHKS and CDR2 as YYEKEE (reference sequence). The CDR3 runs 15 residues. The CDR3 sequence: CASSSGTGRREKLFF. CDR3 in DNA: TGTGCCAGCAGCTCCGGGACAGGGAGAAGAGAAAAACTGTTTTTT.

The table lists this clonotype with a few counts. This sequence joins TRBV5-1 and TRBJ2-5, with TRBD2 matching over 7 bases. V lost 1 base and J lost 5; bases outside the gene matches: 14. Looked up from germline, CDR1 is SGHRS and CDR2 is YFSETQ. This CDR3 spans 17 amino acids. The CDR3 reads CASSLWTRRLKLETQYF. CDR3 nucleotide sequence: TGCGCCAGCAGCTTGTGGACTAGACGTCTCAAGTTGGAGACCCAGTACTTC.

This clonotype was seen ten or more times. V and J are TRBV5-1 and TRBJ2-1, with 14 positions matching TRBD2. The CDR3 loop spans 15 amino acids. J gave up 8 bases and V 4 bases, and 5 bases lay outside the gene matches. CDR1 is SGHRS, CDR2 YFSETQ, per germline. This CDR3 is CASSPGLAGVDEQFF. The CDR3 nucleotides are TGCGCCAGCAGCCCGGGACTAGCGGGGGTGGATGAGCAGTTCTTC.

The CDR3 loop reads CASSLAASGGEQFF. DNA of the CDR3: TGTGCCAGCAGCTTAGCGGCCAGCGGGGGAGAGCAGTTCTTC. The rearrangement uses TRBV7-2 and TRBJ2-1; TRBD2 aligns across 8 bases. The trim removed 0 bases at V and 10 bases at J, leaving 5 bases unmatched. Germline V CDR1 and CDR2: SGHTA, FQGNSA. The CDR3 is 14 residues long.

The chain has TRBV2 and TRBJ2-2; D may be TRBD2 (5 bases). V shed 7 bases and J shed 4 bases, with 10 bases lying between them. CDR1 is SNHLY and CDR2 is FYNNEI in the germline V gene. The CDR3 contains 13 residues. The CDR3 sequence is CASTRTVTGELFF. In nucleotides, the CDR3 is TGTGCCAGCACTAGGACTGTCACCGGGGAGCTGTTTTTT. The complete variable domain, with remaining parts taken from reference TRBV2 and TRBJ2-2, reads EPEVTQTPSHQVTQMGQEVILRCVPISNHLYFYWYRQILGQKVEFLVSFYNNEISEKSEIFDDQFSVERPDGSNFTLKIRSTKLEDSAMYFCASTRTVTGELFFGEGSRLTVL.

DNA for the CDR3: TGTGCCAGCATCGGTCAAGGGGGCATAGGGCAGCCCCAGCATTTT. This translates into CASIGQGGIGQPQHF. The rearrangement links TRBV6-1 to TRBJ1-5, with 7 bases fitting TRBD1. J lost 7 bases, V lost 7 bases, and 13 bases had no gene match. The CDR3 covers 15 residues. Germline loops: CDR1 MNHNS, CDR2 SASEGT.

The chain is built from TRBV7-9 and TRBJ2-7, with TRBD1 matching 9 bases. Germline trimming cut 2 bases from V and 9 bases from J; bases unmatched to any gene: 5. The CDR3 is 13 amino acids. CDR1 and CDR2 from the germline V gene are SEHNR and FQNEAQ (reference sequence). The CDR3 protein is CASSLSGQGRQYV. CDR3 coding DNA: TGTGCCAGCAGCTTATCGGGACAGGGACGGCAGTACGTC.

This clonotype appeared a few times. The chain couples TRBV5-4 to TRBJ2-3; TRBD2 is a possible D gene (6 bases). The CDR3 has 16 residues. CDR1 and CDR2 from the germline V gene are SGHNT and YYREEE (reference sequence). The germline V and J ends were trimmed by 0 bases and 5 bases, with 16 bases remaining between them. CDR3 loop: CASSLARMGGLDTQYF. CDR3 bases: TGTGCCAGCAGCTTGGCTAGAATGGGGGGTCTAGATACGCAGTATTTT.

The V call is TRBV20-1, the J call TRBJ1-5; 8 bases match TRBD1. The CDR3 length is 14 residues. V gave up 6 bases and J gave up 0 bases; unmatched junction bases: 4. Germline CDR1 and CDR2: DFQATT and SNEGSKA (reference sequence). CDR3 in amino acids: CSAGQGLSNQPQHF. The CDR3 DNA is TGCAGTGCAGGACAGGGACTTAGCAATCAGCCCCAGCATTTT.

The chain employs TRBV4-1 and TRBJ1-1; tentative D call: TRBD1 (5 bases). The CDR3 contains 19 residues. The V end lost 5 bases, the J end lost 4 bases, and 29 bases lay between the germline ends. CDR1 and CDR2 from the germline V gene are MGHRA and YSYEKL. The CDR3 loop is CASSKWSIGRDRVGTEAFF. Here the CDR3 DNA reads TGCGCCAGCAGCAAATGGTCCATTGGCAGGGATCGAGTGGGCACTGAAGCTTTCTTT.

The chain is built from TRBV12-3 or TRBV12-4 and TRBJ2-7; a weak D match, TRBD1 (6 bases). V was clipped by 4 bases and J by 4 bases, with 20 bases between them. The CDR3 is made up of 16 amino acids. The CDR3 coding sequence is TGTGCCAGCAGTTCCACAAATACAGGGAGAGGTTACGAGCAGTACTTC. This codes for CASSSTNTGRGYEQYF.

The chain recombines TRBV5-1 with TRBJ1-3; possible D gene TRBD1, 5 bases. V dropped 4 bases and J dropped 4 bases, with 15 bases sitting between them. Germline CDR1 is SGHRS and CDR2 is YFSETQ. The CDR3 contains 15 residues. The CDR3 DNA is TGCGCCAGCAGCCCTTTCGGCGGGGCAGGAAACACCATATATTTT. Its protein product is CASSPFGGAGNTIYF.